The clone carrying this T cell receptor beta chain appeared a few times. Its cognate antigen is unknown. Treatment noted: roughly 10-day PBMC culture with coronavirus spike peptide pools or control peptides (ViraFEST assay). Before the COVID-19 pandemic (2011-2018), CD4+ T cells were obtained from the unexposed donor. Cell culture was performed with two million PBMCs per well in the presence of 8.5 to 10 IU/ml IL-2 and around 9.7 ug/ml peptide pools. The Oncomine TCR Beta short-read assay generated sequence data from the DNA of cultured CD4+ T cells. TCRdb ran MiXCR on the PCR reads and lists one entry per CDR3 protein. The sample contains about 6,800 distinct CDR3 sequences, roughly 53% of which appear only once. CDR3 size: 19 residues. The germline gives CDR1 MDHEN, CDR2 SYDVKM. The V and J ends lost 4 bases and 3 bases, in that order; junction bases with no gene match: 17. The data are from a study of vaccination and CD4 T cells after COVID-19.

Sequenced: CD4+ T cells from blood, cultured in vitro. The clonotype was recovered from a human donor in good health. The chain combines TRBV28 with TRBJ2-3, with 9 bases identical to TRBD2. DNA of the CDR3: TGTGCCAGCAGTTCCTCAAGCGGGGGGACCAGCCTTACAACAGATACGCAGTATTTT. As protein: CASSSSSGGTSLTTDTQYF.